One and the same sample provided the 4 T cell receptor beta chains below, sequenced in a study of patients and donors after allogeneic stem cell transplantation. Each CDR3 protein gets one entry after TCRdb re-called the RT-PCR reads with MiXCR. Of about 960,000 distinct CDR3 sequences detected, around 17% appear once; the ten largest clones hold 5% to 6.5%. The material sequenced was blood, either unsorted or a sorted T cell fraction (not recorded which). These receptor sequences come from a human donor who was either an allogeneic HSCT recipient or a stem cell or donor lymphocyte infusion donor (not recorded which). It is not recorded whose cells these are; they may come from a transplant donor.

The genes are TRBV12-3 or TRBV12-4 and TRBJ2-7; possibly TRBD1 for D (6 bases). This CDR3 is 15 amino acids long. The V end lost 6 bases, the J end lost 2 bases, and 17 bases lay between the germline ends. The CDR3 region is CASSQSSGAAYEQYF. The CDR3 bases are TGTGCCAGCAGCCAATCCTCAGGGGCGGCCTACGAGCAGTACTTC.

This clonotype was seen at least ten times. V and J are TRBV5-1 and TRBJ2-2, with a weak D call TRBD2 (6 bases). This CDR3 comprises 14 residues. Germline V CDR1 and CDR2: SGHRS, YFSETQ. Trimming removed 7 bases from V and 2 bases from J, with 12 bases in between. The CDR3 sequence: CASRDSFNTGELFF. In nucleotides, the CDR3 is TGCGCCAGCCGGGACTCATTCAACACCGGGGAGCTGTTTTTT. Based on the CDR3 plus reference TRBV5-1 and TRBJ2-2, the full variable domain is KAGVTQTPRYLIKTRGQQVTLSCSPISGHRSVSWYQQTPGQGLQFLFEYFSETQRNKGNFPGRFSGRQFSNSRSEMNVSTLELGDSALYLCASRDSFNTGELFFGEGSRLTVL.

The chain carries TRBV27 and TRBJ2-7, with D hard to call. The length of the CDR3 is 12 residues. Looked up from germline, CDR1 is MNHEY and CDR2 is SMNVEV (reference sequence). Trimming stripped 5 bases from V and 3 bases from J, with 8 bases between. CDR3 DNA: TGTGCCAGCAGTCCGGACCACTACGAGCAGTACTTC. Translating gives CASSPDHYEQYF.

This clonotype showed up just a few times. This chain links TRBV19 with TRBJ1-1, with D tentatively TRBD1 (6 bases). The CDR3 has 15 amino acids. With 5 bases removed from V and 1 base from J, the gap between germline ends came to 14 bases. CDR1 and CDR2 from the germline V gene are LNHDA and SQIVND (reference sequence). CDR3 DNA: TGTGCCAGTAGTCCACGGACAGCCTCGAACACTGAAGCTTTCTTT. The encoded protein is CASSPRTASNTEAFF.